A selection of T cell receptor beta chains follows, all from one sample in a study of blood T cell repertoires in COVID-19. Some clones are missing from TCRdb's copy, which holds only in-frame ones; the method was immunoSEQ multiplex PCR. The repertoire holds 200,000 to 300,000 clones, 88% seen once, with 0.75% to 1% in the top ten. The sequenced sample consisted of peripheral blood. Receptor source: a woman aged 40 to 55 who had recovered from COVID-19. CDR3s include the opening cysteine and the closing phenylalanine or tryptophan. The order of the fields is clone size, V gene, D gene, J gene, CDR3 protein, CDR3 DNA. A D gene is named only where the DNA matches it firmly. Not every row has a clone size; where given, it reads once, few, many or a size class.

.	TRBV19	.	TRBJ2-3	CASSPSGSTDTQYF	TGTGCCAGTAGCCCAAGCGGGAGCACAGATACGCAGTATTTT
.	TRBV9	TRBD2	TRBJ2-1	CASSPSGGGVAYNEQFF	TGTGCCAGCAGCCCCTCCGGGGGAGGGGTGGCCTACAATGAGCAGTTCTTC
.	TRBV6-2/TRBV6-3	TRBD2	TRBJ2-4	CASSPGLAYAKNIQYF	TGTGCCAGCAGCCCCGGACTAGCTTACGCCAAAAACATTCAGTACTTC
.	TRBV5-4	TRBD2	TRBJ2-2	CASGGVAGGGTGELFF	TGTGCCAGCGGGGGGGTAGCGGGAGGCGGCACCGGGGAGCTGTTTTTT
few	TRBV15	TRBD1	TRBJ1-1	CATSKPRGRGTEAFF	TGTGCCACCAGCAAACCCAGGGGGCGGGGGACTGAAGCTTTCTTT
.	TRBV7-9	.	TRBJ1-2	CASRQGQPMGPDVYGYTF	TGTGCCAGCAGACAAGGACAGCCGATGGGTCCCGACGTCTATGGCTACACCTTC
.	TRBV2	.	TRBJ2-2	CASKPGHSPSGELFF	TGTGCCAGCAAGCCGGGACACAGCCCTAGCGGGGAGCTGTTTTTT
.	TRBV6-5	TRBD2	TRBJ2-1	CASSPGGREGEQFF	TGTGCCAGCAGCCCCGGGGGGCGGGAGGGTGAGCAGTTCTTC
.	TRBV25-1	.	TRBJ2-3	CASSDITDTQYF	TGTGCCAGCAGTGACATCACAGATACGCAGTATTTT
.	TRBV6-2/TRBV6-3	.	TRBJ2-5	CASSYGQAQETQYF	TGTGCCAGCAGTTACGGGCAGGCCCAAGAGACCCAGTACTTC
.	TRBV6-5	.	TRBJ1-5	CASSQGWGPQHF	TGTGCCAGCAGCCAGGGTTGGGGGCCCCAGCATTTT
.	TRBV2	TRBD1	TRBJ1-4	CASIHRGGTNEKLFF	TGTGCCAGCATCCACAGGGGGGGTACTAATGAAAAACTGTTTTTT
.	TRBV9	.	TRBJ2-1	CASIRWEVSEQFF	TGTGCCAGCATCCGCTGGGAGGTCAGTGAGCAGTTCTTC
.	TRBV29-1	TRBD1	TRBJ1-5	CSAQTGNPAQPQHF	TGCAGCGCTCAGACAGGGAACCCCGCTCAGCCCCAGCATTTT
.	TRBV9	TRBD2	TRBJ2-2	CASSVGEGVHTGELFF	TGTGCCAGCAGCGTAGGGGAGGGAGTTCACACCGGGGAGCTGTTTTTT
.	TRBV27	TRBD1	TRBJ1-5	CASRPGTAFNQPQHF	TGTGCCAGCAGACCCGGGACAGCCTTCAATCAGCCCCAGCATTTT
.	TRBV3-1/TRBV3-2	.	TRBJ2-1	CASSQGRSSYNEQFF	TGTGCCAGCAGCCAGGGGCGAAGCTCCTACAATGAGCAGTTCTTC
.	TRBV7-3	TRBD2	TRBJ2-3	CASSTERGTQYF	TGTGCCAGCAGCACCGAGCGGGGTACGCAGTATTTT
.	TRBV5-4	.	TRBJ2-5	CASSLVSHRETQYF	TGTGCCAGCAGCTTGGTTTCCCATCGGGAGACCCAGTACTTC
.	TRBV7-6	.	TRBJ2-2	CASSLRLVNTGELFF	TGTGCCAGCAGCTTACGTCTAGTGAACACCGGGGAGCTGTTTTTT
few	TRBV24-1	.	TRBJ1-5	CATSASQQGRFQPQHF	TGTGCCACCAGTGCCTCTCAACAGGGTAGGTTCCAGCCCCAGCATTTT
.	TRBV14	.	TRBJ1-6	CASSQGPAGRGAPLHF	TGTGCCAGCAGCCAAGGGCCGGCGGGGCGTGGGGCACCCCTCCACTTT
.	TRBV5-8	.	TRBJ2-1	CASSLSRRKLFF	TGTGCCAGCAGCTTGAGTAGGAGGAAGTTGTTCTTC
.	TRBV27	TRBD2	TRBJ2-7	CASSQGLAGEQYF	TGTGCCAGCAGTCAAGGACTAGCTGGGGAGCAGTACTTC
few	TRBV29-1	TRBD2	TRBJ2-1	CSVGKREGYNEQFF	TGCAGCGTTGGTAAGCGGGAGGGATACAATGAGCAGTTCTTC
.	TRBV24-1	TRBD1	TRBJ2-2	CATSRRQGQTGELFF	TGTGCCACCAGCCGCCGACAGGGGCAGACCGGGGAGCTGTTTTTT
.	TRBV3-1/TRBV3-2	TRBD2	TRBJ2-2	CASSRGTSGRHTGELFF	TGTGCCAGCAGCCGCGGGACTAGCGGGAGGCACACCGGGGAGCTGTTTTTT
few	TRBV7-9	TRBD1	TRBJ1-1	CASSLGQGVNTEAFF	TGTGCCAGCAGCTTAGGACAGGGCGTGAACACTGAAGCTTTCTTT
.	TRBV10-3	TRBD2	TRBJ2-7	CAISDSGRPQF	TGTGCCATCAGTGATAGCGGGAGGCCCCAATTC
.	TRBV12-3/TRBV12-4	TRBD1	TRBJ1-2	CATNNRGRSYTF	TGTGCCACCAATAACAGGGGACGGAGCTACACCTTC
.	TRBV19	.	TRBJ1-3	CASSTVGGNTIYF	TGTGCCAGTTCGACAGTAGGCGGAAACACCATATATTTT
.	TRBV7-9	TRBD2	TRBJ2-3	CASSLGASGRDF	TGTGCCAGCAGCTTAGGGGCTAGCGGGAGGGATTTT
.	TRBV20-1	TRBD2	TRBJ2-3	CSASPGVAGGGALTDTQYF	TGCAGTGCTAGTCCCGGGGTAGCGGGAGGAGGGGCCCTCACAGATACGCAGTATTTT
.	TRBV4-1	TRBD2	TRBJ2-5	CASSQPGLAGDGQETQYF	TGCGCCAGCAGCCAGCCGGGACTAGCGGGAGATGGGCAAGAGACCCAGTACTTC
.	TRBV4-3	TRBD2	TRBJ2-1	CASSQDLTSGIGDYNEQFF	TGCGCCAGCAGCCAAGATTTGACTAGCGGGATCGGTGACTACAATGAGCAGTTCTTC
.	TRBV11-3	.	TRBJ2-7	CASSLGITGPEVQYF	TGTGCCAGCAGCTTAGGGATAACAGGGCCGGAGGTGCAGTACTTC
.	TRBV30	TRBD1	TRBJ1-4	CAWSGQTGGNEKLFF	TGTGCCTGGAGTGGCCAGACAGGGGGGAATGAAAAACTGTTTTTT
.	TRBV30	.	TRBJ1-1	CAWSAAGPTAFF	TGTGCCTGGAGTGCCGCGGGGCCCACAGCTTTCTTT
.	TRBV5-4	TRBD2	TRBJ2-1	CASSLVGGPNNEQFF	TGTGCCAGCAGCTTGGTGGGAGGGCCGAACAATGAGCAGTTCTTC
.	TRBV11-2	.	TRBJ2-5	CASSLGAGQTQETQYF	TGTGCCAGCAGCTTAGGGGCGGGACAGACCCAAGAGACCCAGTACTTC
few	TRBV30	.	TRBJ1-5	CAWSGMGPNQPQHF	TGTGCCTGGAGTGGGATGGGGCCCAATCAGCCCCAGCATTTT
.	TRBV6-5	.	TRBJ1-2	CASSIQWALPEGYTF	TGTGCCAGCAGTATCCAATGGGCCCTGCCCGAAGGCTACACCTTC
.	TRBV28	TRBD1	TRBJ1-1	CASTAPGQGHTEAFF	TGTGCCAGCACCGCACCGGGACAGGGCCACACTGAAGCTTTCTTT
.	TRBV29-1	TRBD2	TRBJ2-1	CSVTGTSGIDEQFF	TGCAGCGTCACCGGGACTAGCGGGATCGATGAGCAGTTCTTC
few	TRBV7-2	TRBD1	TRBJ1-2	CASSPRTGSDGYTF	TGTGCCAGCAGCCCCAGGACAGGGTCGGATGGCTACACCTTC
.	TRBV3-1/TRBV3-2	.	TRBJ2-1	CASSQAGSQASYNEQFF	TGTGCCAGCAGCCAAGCCGGGTCCCAAGCCTCCTACAATGAGCAGTTCTTC
.	TRBV9	TRBD2	TRBJ2-1	CASSPGGLAGAEQFF	TGTGCCAGCAGCCCGGGGGGGCTAGCGGGAGCTGAGCAGTTCTTC
.	TRBV24-1	.	TRBJ1-2	CATTPGGGFYGYTF	TGTGCCACCACCCCCGGCGGGGGCTTCTATGGCTACACCTTC
.	TRBV7-3	TRBD2	TRBJ2-7	CASSPGAGGNYEQYF	TGTGCCAGCAGCCCCGGGGCGGGAGGCAACTACGAGCAGTACTTC
.	TRBV7-8	.	TRBJ1-2	CASSSMGAVNYGYTF	TGTGCCAGCAGCTCGATGGGGGCAGTCAACTATGGCTACACCTTC
.	TRBV5-4	.	TRBJ2-7	CAITPRGSYEQYF	TGTGCCATAACCCCCAGGGGCTCCTACGAGCAGTACTTC
.	TRBV19	TRBD2	TRBJ2-2	CASSMGGGTGELFF	TGTGCCAGTAGTATGGGCGGGGGCACCGGGGAGCTGTTTTTT